Presented here are 24 T cell receptor beta chains from one specimen sequenced in a study of CD8 T cells in Susac syndrome. The RNA, about 0.5 to 1 ug, was put through reverse transcription using random hexamers. TCRdb processed the immunoSEQ multiplex PCR reads anew with MiXCR; each CDR3 protein has one entry. Of a few hundred thousand distinct CDR3 sequences in the sample, roughly 81% are singletons; the top ten hold over 0.09%. Sequenced input: CD8+ T cells from PBMCs. The receptor set was obtained from a human donor with multiple sclerosis.

The chain has TRBV28 and TRBJ2-5; 7 bases map to TRBD2. J was trimmed by 4 bases and V by 3 bases; bases with no gene match: 5. CDR1 is MDHEN and CDR2 is SYDVKM in the germline V gene. The CDR3 is 14 residues long. The CDR3 region is CASSFQREVETQYF. As DNA, the CDR3 is TGTGCCAGCAGTTTCCAGCGGGAAGTAGAGACCCAGTACTTC.

The chain carries TRBV10-3 and TRBJ1-1; a weak D match, TRBD1 (5 bases). This CDR3 has 10 amino acids. Trimming left V 11 bases short and J 11 bases short, with 15 bases between. Germline V lookup: CDR1 ENHRY, CDR2 SYGVKD. The CDR3 is CAAGDPYAFF. CDR3 in DNA: TGTGCCGCCGGGGACCCTTATGCTTTCTTT.

The V and J genes are TRBV9 and TRBJ1-4; 7 positions match TRBD1. This CDR3 region has 15 residues. CDR1 SGDLS and CDR2 YYNGEE come from the germline V gene. The J segment lost 7 bases and the V segment lost 4 bases, leaving 10 bases of the junction unmatched. As DNA, the CDR3 is TGTGCCAGCAGCACCAGCAGGGGGAGTGGTGAAAAACTGTTTTTT. It specifies CASSTSRGSGEKLFF.

This clonotype was seen a single time. The chain has TRBV29-1 and TRBJ1-1, with 7 bases that match TRBD1. The CDR3 spans 14 residues. Looked up from germline, CDR1 is SQVTM and CDR2 is ANQGSEA. V gave up 4 bases and J gave up 1 base; unmatched junction bases: 6. The chain's CDR3 is CSVAAGQPNTEAFF. The DNA of the CDR3 is TGCAGCGTTGCTGCGGGACAGCCGAACACTGAAGCTTTCTTT.

The V call is TRBV2, the J call TRBJ2-3; TRBD2 matches 10 bases. CDR1 SNHLY and CDR2 FYNNEI come from the germline V gene. The CDR3 has 15 residues. The J segment lost 5 bases and the V segment lost 1 base, leaving 3 bases of the junction unmatched. DNA of the CDR3: TGTGCCAGCAGTGAAGAACTAGCGGGGATAGATACGCAGTATTTT. This codes for CASSEELAGIDTQYF.

The V call is TRBV6-1, the J call TRBJ1-2; TRBD1 matches 9 bases. The CDR3 extends over 17 amino acids. Germline V gives CDR1 MNHNS, CDR2 SASEGT. With V trimmed by 6 bases and J by 6 bases, 17 bases remained unmatched. CDR3 sequence: CASRDTGGAVYGHGYTF. The CDR3 coding sequence is TGTGCCAGCAGGGATACAGGGGGCGCGGTTTATGGGCATGGCTACACCTTC.

The V and J genes are TRBV5-6 and TRBJ1-2; D gene unclear. The V gene lost 5 bases and the J gene lost 6 bases, with 14 bases spanning the gap. The CDR3 spans 13 residues. The germline V gene encodes CDR1 SGHDT and CDR2 YYEEEE. CDR3 coding DNA: TGTGCCAGCAGAGCCACGGTACGCGATGGCTACACCTTC. It codes for CASRATVRDGYTF.

The chain couples TRBV7-8 to TRBJ2-1; 7 bases align to TRBD2. The CDR3 loop spans 17 amino acids. Losses at the gene ends were 2 bases for V and 7 bases for J; bases not matched to a gene: 14. Germline assignment: CDR1 SGHVS and CDR2 FQNEAQ. CDR3 in DNA: TGTGCCAGCAGCTTACTCGACGGCGGGAGCAGTAAAAATGAGCAGTTCTTC. Translated: CASSLLDGGSSKNEQFF.

V and J are TRBV29-1 and TRBJ2-1; 7 bases are a match to TRBD2. The CDR3 spans 14 residues. The J segment lost 6 bases and the V segment lost 3 bases, leaving 8 bases of the junction unmatched. Germline CDR1 reads SQVTM; CDR2 reads ANQGSEA. The CDR3 reads CSVEVWTRANEQFF. The CDR3, as DNA: TGCAGCGTTGAGGTATGGACTAGGGCCAATGAGCAGTTCTTC.

This clonotype came up a few times. V and J are TRBV5-1 and TRBJ2-1; TRBD1 agrees at 9 bases. Germline V CDR1 and CDR2: SGHRS, YFSETQ. J gave up 5 bases and V 4 bases, and 4 bases lay outside the gene matches. The CDR3 runs to 14 residues. CDR3 region: CASSAGQGNNEQFF. DNA of the CDR3: TGCGCCAGCAGCGCGGGACAGGGCAACAATGAGCAGTTCTTC.

CDR3 residues: CASSSGQANYGYTF. The CDR3 DNA sequence: TGTGCCAGCAGCTCGGGACAGGCTAACTATGGCTACACCTTC. The rearrangement joins TRBV7-9 to TRBJ1-2; 8 bases fit TRBD1. V gave up 4 bases and J gave up 0 bases; unmatched junction bases: 1. Germline-derived CDR1 and CDR2 are SEHNR and FQNEAQ (reference sequence). This CDR3 region has 14 residues.

The V gene is TRBV2, the J gene TRBJ1-5; tentatively, D is TRBD1 (5 bases). V shed 4 bases and J shed 0 bases, with 10 bases lying between them. CDR1 is SNHLY, CDR2 FYNNEI, per germline. The CDR3 runs 15 residues. DNA of the CDR3: TGTGCCAGCAGTGTATGGGGGATTAGCAATCAGCCCCAGCATTTT. Translated, it gives CASSVWGISNQPQHF.

The chain uses TRBV27 and TRBJ1-2; no definite D call. V was clipped by 2 bases and J by 4 bases, with 11 bases between them. CDR1 is MNHEY and CDR2 is SMNVEV in the germline V gene (reference sequence). This CDR3 has 14 residues. CDR3 nucleotide sequence: TGTGCCAGCAGTTTAGCCCGGAACACCTATGGCTACACCTTC. Encoded protein: CASSLARNTYGYTF.

This chain links TRBV9 with TRBJ2-1; D possibly corresponds to TRBD2 (5 bases). The CDR3 is 13 amino acids. The germline CDR1 and CDR2 sequences are SGDLS and YYNGEE. V lost 3 bases, J lost 2 bases, and 6 bases lay in between. CDR3: CASSGSAYNEQFF. CDR3 DNA sequence: TGTGCCAGCAGCGGTAGCGCCTACAATGAGCAGTTCTTC.

In this sample, this clonotype turned up a few times. V usage is TRBV9 and J usage is TRBJ2-7; tentatively, D is TRBD1 (5 bases). CDR1 SGDLS and CDR2 YYNGEE come from the germline V gene. The CDR3 length is 16 residues. The germline V and J ends were trimmed by 0 bases and 3 bases, with 16 bases remaining between them. CDR3 in DNA: TGTGCCAGCAGCGTAGGGGGCAGTGTAGGAGTCTACGAGCAGTACTTC. It is translated as CASSVGGSVGVYEQYF.

The chain couples TRBV9 to TRBJ2-3; 7 bases align to TRBD2. Looked up from germline, CDR1 is SGDLS and CDR2 is YYNGEE. V dropped 2 bases and J dropped 1; count of bases not matched to a gene: 4. This CDR3 contains 15 residues. The CDR3 DNA is TGTGCCAGCAGCGTGGGAGGGATACGCACAGATACGCAGTATTTT. Translation: CASSVGGIRTDTQYF.

This rearrangement joins TRBV20-1 to TRBJ2-1; 9 nucleotides line up with TRBD2. CDR3 size: 18 residues. The germline V gene has CDR1 DFQATT and CDR2 SNEGSKA (reference sequence). J was trimmed by 0 bases and V by 5 bases; bases with no gene match: 14. CDR3 residues: CSALTSGRPISSYNEQFF. CDR3 sequence (DNA): TGCAGTGCTTTGACTAGCGGACGGCCAATTAGCTCCTACAATGAGCAGTTCTTC.

The chain carries TRBV6-5 and TRBJ2-3; D gene ambiguous. Germline CDR1 reads MNHEY; CDR2 reads SVGAGI. V dropped 0 bases and J dropped 4 bases, with 11 bases sitting between them. The CDR3 has 15 amino acids. The CDR3 coding sequence is TGTGCCAGCAGTTACTCTCGCAGAAAGGCAGATACGCAGTATTTT. It yields the protein CASSYSRRKADTQYF.

This clonotype came up once. The chain carries TRBV28 and TRBJ1-1; 7 nucleotides line up with TRBD1. V lost 1 base to trimming and J lost 1 base; unmatched junction nucleotides: 18. Germline assignment: CDR1 MDHEN and CDR2 SYDVKM. The CDR3 sequence is 20 residues long. CDR3 bases: TGTGCCAGCAGTTTATCCCCGGGACAGCTCGGAGGGTCTTCGAACACTGAAGCTTTCTTT. It is translated as CASSLSPGQLGGSSNTEAFF.

This CDR3 reads CASSVRLVTNEQFF. CDR3 DNA sequence: TGTGCCAGCAGTGTGCGACTAGTAACCAATGAGCAGTTCTTC. This rearrangement joins TRBV27 to TRBJ2-1; the D gene is possibly TRBD2 (6 bases). This CDR3 is built from 14 residues. Germline CDR1 and CDR2: MNHEY and SMNVEV (reference sequence). Trimming shortened V by 5 bases and J by 6 bases, and 14 bases separated the two germline ends.

In its sample, this clonotype was seen a few times. The chain links TRBV28 to TRBJ2-3; 9 bases match TRBD2. Germline loops: CDR1 MDHEN, CDR2 SYDVKM. V gave up 3 bases and J gave up 5 bases; unmatched junction bases: 3. This CDR3 has 14 residues. The CDR3 DNA is TGTGCCAGCAGTTTCAGGCGGGAGGGAGATACGCAGTATTTT. It is translated as CASSFRREGDTQYF. The whole variable domain, remainder taken from reference TRBV28 and TRBJ2-3, is DVKVTQSSRYLVKRTGEKVFLECVQDMDHENMFWYRQDPGLGLRLIYFSYDVKMKEKGDIPEGYSVSREKKERFSLILESASTNQTSMYLCASSFRREGDTQYFGPGTRLTVL.

The CDR3 spells CSASLGFGEFVFF. DNA for the CDR3: TGCAGTGCTAGTTTGGGTTTCGGGGAATTCGTTTTCTTT. The rearrangement joins TRBV20-1 to TRBJ1-1; unclear D gene. This CDR3 spans 13 amino acids. CDR1 and CDR2 (germline): DFQATT, SNEGSKA (reference sequence). With 3 bases removed from V and 13 bases from J, the gap between germline ends came to 21 bases.

The J gene is TRBJ2-2, the V gene TRBV27; either TRBD1 or TRBD2 may fit D (5 bases each). The CDR3 runs 17 residues. Trimming pared 2 bases from V and 3 bases from J, leaving 16 bases between. The germline V gene has CDR1 MNHEY and CDR2 SMNVEV (reference sequence). The CDR3 sequence: CASSLQPGTLDTGELFF. The CDR3 nucleotides read TGTGCCAGCAGTTTACAACCCGGGACCTTGGACACCGGGGAGCTGTTTTTT.

The rearrangement joins TRBV27 to TRBJ2-1; no clear D. This CDR3 spans 15 amino acids. V gave up 7 bases and J gave up 8 bases, with 21 bases separating them. Looked up from germline, CDR1 is MNHEY and CDR2 is SMNVEV (reference sequence). The CDR3 region is CASTYRYVLGDEQFF. The CDR3 region has the DNA TGTGCCAGCACATATCGATATGTCTTGGGCGATGAGCAGTTCTTC.